This T cell receptor beta chain was retrieved from a study of cytomegalovirus exposure and HLA in healthy donors. This clone has only a few counts. The PCR contained 60 Vbeta and 13 Jbeta primers. Profiled with immunoSEQ multiplex PCR; TCRdb holds only in-frame clones, not every one. This sample has 100,000 to 150,000 clones, with just over 70% found just once. V was cut by 3 bases and J by 3 bases, with 9 bases left in between. The germline gives CDR1 LNHDA, CDR2 SQIVND (reference sequence). The CDR3 is 13 amino acids. This chain links TRBV19 with TRBJ2-7; D remains unclear. The sequenced material came from PBMCs. The TCR originated in a woman aged 60 to 75 in good health and CMV-seropositive. The CDR3 loop is CASSIANSYEQYF. In nucleotides, the CDR3 is TGTGCCAGTAGTATCGCAAACAGCTACGAGCAGTACTTC.